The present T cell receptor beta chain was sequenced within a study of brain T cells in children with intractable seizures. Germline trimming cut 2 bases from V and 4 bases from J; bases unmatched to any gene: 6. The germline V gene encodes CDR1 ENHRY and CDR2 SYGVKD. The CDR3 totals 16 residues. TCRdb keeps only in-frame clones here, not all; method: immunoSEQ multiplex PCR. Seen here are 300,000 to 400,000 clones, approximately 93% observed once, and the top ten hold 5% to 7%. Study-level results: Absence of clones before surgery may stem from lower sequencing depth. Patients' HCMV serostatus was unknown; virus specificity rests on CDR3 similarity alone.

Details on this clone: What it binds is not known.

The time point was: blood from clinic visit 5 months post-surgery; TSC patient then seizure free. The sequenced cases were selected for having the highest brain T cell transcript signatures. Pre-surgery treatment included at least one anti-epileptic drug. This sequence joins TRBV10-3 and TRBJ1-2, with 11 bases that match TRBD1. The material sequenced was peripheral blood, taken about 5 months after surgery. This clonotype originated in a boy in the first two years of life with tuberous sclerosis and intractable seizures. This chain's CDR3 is CAISEPDRGPPYGYTF. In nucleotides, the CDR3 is TGTGCCATCAGTGAGCCGGACAGGGGGCCCCCCTATGGCTACACCTTC.